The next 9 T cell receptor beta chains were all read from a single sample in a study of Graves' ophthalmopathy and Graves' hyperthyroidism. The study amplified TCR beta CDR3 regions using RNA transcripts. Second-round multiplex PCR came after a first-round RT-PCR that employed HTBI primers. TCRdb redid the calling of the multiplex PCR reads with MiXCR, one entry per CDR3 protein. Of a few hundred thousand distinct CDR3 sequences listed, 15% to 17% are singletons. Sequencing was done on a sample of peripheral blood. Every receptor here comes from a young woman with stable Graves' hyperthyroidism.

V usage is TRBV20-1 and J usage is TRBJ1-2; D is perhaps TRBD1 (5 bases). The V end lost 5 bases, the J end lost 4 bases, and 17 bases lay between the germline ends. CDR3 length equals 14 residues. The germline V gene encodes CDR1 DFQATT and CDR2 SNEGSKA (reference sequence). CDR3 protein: CSAPIQTESYGYTF. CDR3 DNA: TGCAGTGCTCCGATACAGACAGAGTCCTATGGCTACACCTTC.

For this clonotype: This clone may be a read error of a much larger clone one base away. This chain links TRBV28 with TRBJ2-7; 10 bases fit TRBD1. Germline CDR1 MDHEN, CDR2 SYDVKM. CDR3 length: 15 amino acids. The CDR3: CASKPSGTGDYEQDF. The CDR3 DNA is TGTGCCAGCAAACCCTCCGGGACAGGGGACTACGAGCAGGACTTC.

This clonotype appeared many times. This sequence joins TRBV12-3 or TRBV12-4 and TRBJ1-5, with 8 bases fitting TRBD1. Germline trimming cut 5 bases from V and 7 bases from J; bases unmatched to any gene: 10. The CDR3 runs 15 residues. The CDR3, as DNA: TGTGCCAGCAGTGTGACAGGGGTTGTGCGGCAGCCCCAGCATTTT. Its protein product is CASSVTGVVRQPQHF.

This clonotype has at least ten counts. CDR3 sequence (DNA): TGTGCCAGCAGCCAGCGGACAGGGTCCACCTACGAGCAGTACTTC. Protein: CASSQRTGSTYEQYF. This chain joins TRBV7-2 and TRBJ2-7; the match to TRBD1 covers 8 bases. With V trimmed by 5 bases and J by 2 bases, 8 bases remained unmatched. Per germline, CDR1 SGHTA and CDR2 FQGNSA. This CDR3 has 15 residues.

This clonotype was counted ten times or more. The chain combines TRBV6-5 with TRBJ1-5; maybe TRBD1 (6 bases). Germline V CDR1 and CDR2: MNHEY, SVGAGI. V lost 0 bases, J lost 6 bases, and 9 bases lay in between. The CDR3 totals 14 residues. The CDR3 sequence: CASSYSTGTQPQHF. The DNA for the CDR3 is TGTGCCAGCAGTTACTCAACAGGGACTCAGCCCCAGCATTTT.

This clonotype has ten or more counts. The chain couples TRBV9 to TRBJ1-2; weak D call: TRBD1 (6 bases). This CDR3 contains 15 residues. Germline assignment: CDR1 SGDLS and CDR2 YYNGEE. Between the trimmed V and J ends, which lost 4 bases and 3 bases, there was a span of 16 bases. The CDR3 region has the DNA TGTGCCAGCAGCCCACTCCAGGGGTTGGACTATGGCTACACCTTC. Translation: CASSPLQGLDYGYTF.

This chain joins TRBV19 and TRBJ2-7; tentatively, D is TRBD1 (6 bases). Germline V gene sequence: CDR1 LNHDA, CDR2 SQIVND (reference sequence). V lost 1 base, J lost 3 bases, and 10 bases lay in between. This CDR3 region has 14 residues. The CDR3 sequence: CASSIAGVGYEQYF. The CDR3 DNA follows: TGTGCCAGTAGTATAGCAGGGGTCGGCTACGAGCAGTACTTC.

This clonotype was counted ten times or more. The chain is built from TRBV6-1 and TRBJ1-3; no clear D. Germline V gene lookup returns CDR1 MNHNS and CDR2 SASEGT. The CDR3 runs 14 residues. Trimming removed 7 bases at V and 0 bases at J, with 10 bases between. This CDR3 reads CASKEGNSGNTIYF. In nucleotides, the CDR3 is TGTGCCAGCAAGGAAGGGAACTCTGGAAACACCATATATTTT.

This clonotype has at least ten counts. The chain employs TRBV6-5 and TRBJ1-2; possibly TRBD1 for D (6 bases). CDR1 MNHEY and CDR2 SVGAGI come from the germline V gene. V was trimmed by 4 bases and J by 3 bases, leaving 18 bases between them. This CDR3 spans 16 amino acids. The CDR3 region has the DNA TGTGCCAGCAGTTCCCCGAACAGGGCTACCGACTATGGCTACACCTTC. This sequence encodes CASSSPNRATDYGYTF.